What follows are 7 T cell receptor beta chains derived from one specimen sequenced in a study of glioma-infiltrating T cells. Using RNA template, CDR3s of TCR alpha and beta were amplified with iRepertoire arm-PCR. TCRdb passed the multiplex PCR reads through MiXCR, listing each CDR3 protein once. Among some 160,000 distinct CDR3 sequences listed, around 40% were seen once. The sequenced sample consisted of glioma tissue, nonneoplastic brain tissue, or PBMCs (not recorded which). Source of these receptors: a human donor with low-grade glioma or glioblastoma, undergoing nonglioma brain surgery, or in good health (not recorded which).

The chain couples TRBV27 to TRBJ2-1; 10 bases map to TRBD1. Germline V gene lookup returns CDR1 MNHEY and CDR2 SMNVEV (reference sequence). This CDR3 has 17 amino acids. Unmatched junction bases numbered 18, after V lost 8 bases and J lost 8 bases. CDR3: CASLDWCGTGALDEQFF. The CDR3 DNA is TGTGCCAGCCTGGATTGGTGCGGGACAGGGGCTTTGGATGAGCAGTTCTTC.

This clonotype was recorded many times. V and J are TRBV11-2 and TRBJ2-3; D remains ambiguous. Trimming left V 5 bases short and J 4 bases short, with 7 bases between. Germline-derived CDR1 and CDR2 are SGHAT and FQNNGV. This CDR3 comprises 12 residues. As DNA, the CDR3 is TGTGCCAGCAGCCCCCACTCAGATACGCAGTATTTT. Its translation is CASSPHSDTQYF.

A word on this clonotype: This may be a read error, as it is one base from a much larger clone. The chain combines TRBV27 with TRBJ2-5, with D possibly TRBD1 on 5 matching bases. V lost 2 bases and J 3 bases, leaving 10 bases between the germline ends. The CDR3 sequence is 14 residues long. Germline V lookup: CDR1 MNHEY, CDR2 SMNVEV (reference sequence). The CDR3 loop reads CASSLKGAKETQYF. The CDR3 DNA sequence: TGTGCCAGCAGTTTAAAAGGGGCTAAAGAGACCCAGTACTTC.

In this sample, this clonotype turned up many times. The chain couples TRBV20-1 to TRBJ2-7; D is perhaps TRBD1 or TRBD2 (5 bases each). The CDR3 length is 11 residues. Germline-derived CDR1 and CDR2 are DFQATT and SNEGSKA (reference sequence). V lost 6 bases and J lost 6, with 12 bases in between. The DNA for the CDR3 is TGCAGTGCGAAGTGGGGGAGCGAGCAGTACTTC. Translated: CSAKWGSEQYF.

This clonotype was found once. The final CDR3 position lacks the conserved phenylalanine or tryptophan, pointing to a likely read error. The chain joins TRBV5-1 to TRBJ2-7; 7 nucleotides agree with TRBD1. Unmatched junction bases numbered 6, after V lost 0 bases and J lost 0 bases. Germline-derived CDR1 and CDR2 are SGHRS and YFSETQ. CDR3 length equals 16 residues. The CDR3 DNA is TGCGCCAGCAGCTTGGGAGGGAACAGGGGCTCCTACGAGCAGTACCTC. Residues: CASSLGGNRGSYEQYL.

The chain uses TRBV12-3 or TRBV12-4 and TRBJ1-5, with 10 bases that match TRBD1. This CDR3 region has 15 residues. V lost 1 base to trimming and J lost 6 bases; unmatched junction nucleotides: 3. The CDR3 sequence is CASSLGQGATQPQHF. The CDR3 coding sequence is TGTGCCAGCAGTTTAGGACAGGGGGCCACTCAGCCCCAGCATTTT.

This clonotype was counted at least ten times. This sequence joins TRBV27 and TRBJ2-1, with D possibly TRBD1 on 7 matching bases. V was trimmed by 8 bases and J by 4 bases, leaving 27 bases between them. The CDR3 is made up of 18 amino acids. The germline V gene encodes CDR1 MNHEY and CDR2 SMNVEV (reference sequence). Here the CDR3 DNA reads TGTGCCAGCCGCTCCACAGGGCTACCGACAGGGAGGTACAATGAGCAGTTCTTC. Its protein product is CASRSTGLPTGRYNEQFF.